This note documents a single TCR beta chain sequence. The sample contains more than one DNA sequence encoding this CDR3. The PCR ran on 60 Vbeta and 13 Jbeta primers. Using immunoSEQ multiplex PCR, the repertoire was profiled, and TCRdb retains in-frame clones only, with some absent. The sample contains some 150,000 clones, about three quarters of which appear only once. The sample comes from a study of cytomegalovirus exposure and HLA in healthy donors. CDR3 size: 14 residues. The V and J ends lost 0 bases and 5 bases, in that order; junction bases with no gene match: 0. CDR1 and CDR2 from the germline V gene are SGHNT and YYREEE (reference sequence).

This clonotype originated in a middle-aged man in good health and CMV-seropositive. The chain employs TRBV5-4 and TRBJ2-7; TRBD2 agrees at 12 bases. The sample comprised PBMCs. The CDR3 spells CASSLGLAGDEQYF. DNA for the CDR3: TGTGCCAGCAGCTTGGGACTAGCGGGAGACGAGCAGTACTTC. The whole variable domain, remainder taken from reference TRBV5-4 and TRBJ2-7, is ETGVTQSPTHLIKTRGQQVTLRCSSQSGHNTVSWYQQALGQGPQFIFQYYREEENGRGNFPPRFSGLQFPNYSSELNVNALELDDSALYLCASSLGLAGDEQYFGPGTRLTVT.